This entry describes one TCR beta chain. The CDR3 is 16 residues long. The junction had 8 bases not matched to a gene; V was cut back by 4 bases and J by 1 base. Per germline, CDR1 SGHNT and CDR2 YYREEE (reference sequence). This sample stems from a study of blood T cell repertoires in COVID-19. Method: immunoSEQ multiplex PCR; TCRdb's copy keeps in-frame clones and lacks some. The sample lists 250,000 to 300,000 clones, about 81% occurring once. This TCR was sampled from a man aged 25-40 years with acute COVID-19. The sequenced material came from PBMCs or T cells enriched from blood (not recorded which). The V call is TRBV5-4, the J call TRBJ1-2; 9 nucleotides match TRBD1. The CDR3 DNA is TGTGCCAGCAGCCGGCAAACAGGGGGCGATAACTATGGCTACACCTTC. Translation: CASSRQTGGDNYGYTF.